This T cell receptor (beta chain) comes out of a study of cytomegalovirus exposure and HLA in healthy donors. Background on the study: Around 83% of roughly 400 genotyped donors fell in the Caucasian-associated ancestry cluster. Study-wide results and limits: Another analysis was done later, and it associated roughly 15,000 TCR beta sequences with HLA alleles at 0.05 false discovery rate. A cluster of highly shared sequence variants was likely a sequencing artifact. The study flagged 150 to 200 TCR beta chains as cytomegalovirus-associated.

This PCR relied on a set of 60 Vbeta primers and 13 Jbeta primers. Data came from immunoSEQ multiplex PCR; TCRdb stores just in-frame clones and leaves some out. The sample comprises 99,000 or so clones, approximately 78% of which are singletons, and approximately 1.7% rests with the top ten. In the case of this clone: The antigen is not known.

CDR1 and CDR2 from the germline V gene are LGHNA and YSLEER. The CDR3 sequence is 17 residues long. The V gene end was trimmed by 3 bases and the J gene end by 4 bases; junction bases not matched to a gene: 7. The receptor was isolated from a woman aged 35 to 49 in good health and CMV-seronegative. The chain is built from TRBV4-3 and TRBJ2-5; 14 bases match TRBD2. Sequences were obtained from PBMCs. The CDR3 coding sequence is TGCGCCAGCAGCCAGGCGGCGACTAGCGGGAGGGGAGAGACCCAGTACTTC. Its protein is CASSQAATSGRGETQYF.